This TCR beta chain stems from a study of neurological immune-mediated disorders. General study findings and limits: Falling below healthy controls, multiple sclerosis showed the least TCR clonal expansion, while HTLV-1-associated myelopathy showed the most.

This clonotype has a count of ten or more. Its cognate antigen is unknown. Described time point: technical triplicate 3. Unsorted libraries were generated from 2 million PBMCs held at -80 degrees C. Germline assignment: CDR1 SGHDT and CDR2 YYEEEE. V was shortened by 1 base and J by 5 bases, with 8 bases between the two germline ends. The CDR3 loop spans 13 amino acids. Template-switch 5'RACE cDNA synthesis added a 10-nucleotide unique molecular identifier. Every sequencing run produced over 160 million TCR-beta sequences, and the sequences from any one run covered 15-18 subjects. One entry per CDR3 protein, called by TCRdb with MiXCR from the 5' RACE reads. The repertoire includes about 44,000 distinct CDR3 sequences, 20% to 25% of them detected once, and more than 4% sits in the top ten.

The clonotype comes from a man in his fifties or sixties with HTLV-1-associated myelopathy (HAM/TSP). The chain has TRBV5-6 and TRBJ2-3; tentatively, D is TRBD2 (5 bases). The source material was PBMCs. The CDR3 DNA reads as TGTGCCAGCAGCTTGCCTGAGGGAGATACGCAGTATTTT. Protein sequence: CASSLPEGDTQYF.